The present entry profiles one T cell receptor beta chain with its context. The target of this receptor is not known. One base away lies a much larger clone, so this may be a sequencing read error. Lacking the conserved final phenylalanine or tryptophan, this CDR3 likely reflects a read error. The data were taken from a study of immune characterization of retroperitoneal liposarcoma (dated by TCRdb to between 2018 and 2020). The germline V gene specifies SGHVS as CDR1 and FNYEAQ as CDR2. The CDR3 is 15 residues long, ends included. The CDR3 DNA has 45 bases and is translated from base 1. The library was generated by PCR. The listed sequencing device is NextSeq 500. TCRdb's own reprocessing of the public reads used fastp at Q25 and MiXCR and kept productive beta chains. Under each unique CDR3 protein, matching rows form one entry showing the most common genes and DNA. In all, the sample holds some 11,000 distinct CDR3 sequences, and 22% of those were seen once. The top ten clones comprise about 8.9% of the sample.

The specimen was blood. The V gene is TRBV7-6 and the J gene is TRBJ2-1; 11 bases in between match TRBD2. Gene TRBJ2-5 matches the end of the DNA better, so the J call may be wrong. This sequence was found in a female donor with retroperitoneal liposarcoma. The base sequence is TGTGCCAGCAGTTATAGCGGGAGGGCCGGGGAGACCCAGTACTAC. Its coded protein is CASSYSGRAGETQYY.